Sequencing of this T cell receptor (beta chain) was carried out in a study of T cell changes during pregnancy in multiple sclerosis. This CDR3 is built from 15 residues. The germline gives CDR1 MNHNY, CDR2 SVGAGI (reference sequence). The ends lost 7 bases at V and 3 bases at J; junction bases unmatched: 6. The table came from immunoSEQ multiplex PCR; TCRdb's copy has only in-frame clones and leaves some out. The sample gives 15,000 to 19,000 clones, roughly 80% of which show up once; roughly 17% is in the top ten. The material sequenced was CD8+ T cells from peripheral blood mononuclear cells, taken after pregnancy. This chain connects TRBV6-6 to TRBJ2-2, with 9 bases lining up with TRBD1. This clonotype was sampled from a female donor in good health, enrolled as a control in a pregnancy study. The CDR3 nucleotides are TGTGCCAGCAAGGAGGGGGACAGGGACACCGGGGAGCTGTTTTTT. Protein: CASKEGDRDTGELFF.